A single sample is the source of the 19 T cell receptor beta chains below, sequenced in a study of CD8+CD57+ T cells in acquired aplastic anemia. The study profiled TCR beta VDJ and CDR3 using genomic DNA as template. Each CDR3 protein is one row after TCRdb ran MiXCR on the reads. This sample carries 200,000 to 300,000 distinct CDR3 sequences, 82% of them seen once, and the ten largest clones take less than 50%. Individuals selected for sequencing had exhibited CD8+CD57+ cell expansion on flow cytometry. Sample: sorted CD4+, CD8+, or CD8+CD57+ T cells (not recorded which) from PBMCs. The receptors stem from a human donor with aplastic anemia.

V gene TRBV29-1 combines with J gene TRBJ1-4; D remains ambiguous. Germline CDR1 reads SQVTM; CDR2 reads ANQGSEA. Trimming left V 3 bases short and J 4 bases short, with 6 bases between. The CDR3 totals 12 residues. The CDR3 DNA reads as TGCAGCGTTGAGGAGCGTAATGAAAAACTGTTTTTT. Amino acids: CSVEERNEKLFF. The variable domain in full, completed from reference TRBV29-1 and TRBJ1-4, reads SAVISQKPSRDICQRGTSLTIQCQVDSQVTMMFWYRQQPGQSLTLIATANQGSEATYESGFVIDKFPISRPNLTFSTLTVSNMSPEDSSIYLCSVEERNEKLFFGSGTQLSVL.

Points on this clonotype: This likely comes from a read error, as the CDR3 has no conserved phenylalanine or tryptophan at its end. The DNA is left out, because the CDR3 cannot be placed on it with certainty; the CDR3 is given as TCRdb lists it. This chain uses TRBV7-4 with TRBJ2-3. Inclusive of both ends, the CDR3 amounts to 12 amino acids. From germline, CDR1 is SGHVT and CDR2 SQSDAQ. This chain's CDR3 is CASSLGGGTQSL.

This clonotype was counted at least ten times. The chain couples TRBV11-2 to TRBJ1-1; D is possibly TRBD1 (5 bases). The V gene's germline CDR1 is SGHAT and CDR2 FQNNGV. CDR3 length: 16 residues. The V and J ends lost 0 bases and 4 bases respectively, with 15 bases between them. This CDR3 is CASSLEWEGFVTEAFF. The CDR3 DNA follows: TGTGCCAGCAGCTTAGAGTGGGAGGGGTTCGTCACTGAAGCTTTCTTT.

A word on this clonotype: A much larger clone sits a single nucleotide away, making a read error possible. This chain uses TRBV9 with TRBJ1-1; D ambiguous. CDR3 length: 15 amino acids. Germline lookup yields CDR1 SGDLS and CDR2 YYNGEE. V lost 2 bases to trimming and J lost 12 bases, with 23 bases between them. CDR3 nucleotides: TGTGCCAGCAGCGTCGACCGCGCCTCCTATAATTCACCTTTCTTT. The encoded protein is CASSVDRASYNSPFF.

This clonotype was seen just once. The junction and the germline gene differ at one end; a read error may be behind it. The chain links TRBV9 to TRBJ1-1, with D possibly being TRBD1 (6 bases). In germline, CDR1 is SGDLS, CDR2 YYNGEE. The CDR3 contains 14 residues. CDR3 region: CASSLTGASTEAFF. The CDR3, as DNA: TGCGCCAGCAGCTTGACGGGGGCGAGCACTGAAGCTTTCTTT. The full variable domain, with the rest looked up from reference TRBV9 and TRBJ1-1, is DSGVTQTPKHLITATGQRVTLRCSPRSGDLSVYWYQQSLDQGLQFLIQYYNGEERAKGNILERFSAQQFPDLHSELNLSSLELGDSALYFCASSLTGASTEAFFGQGTRLTVV.

CDR3: CASSLEDRVRDNEQFF. The DNA for the CDR3 is TGTGCCAGCAGCTTAGAGGACAGGGTGAGGGACAATGAGCAGTTCTTC. The chain uses TRBV7-8 and TRBJ2-1; TRBD1 agrees at 8 bases. Germline CDR1 is SGHVS and CDR2 is FQNEAQ. This CDR3 is built from 16 residues. V was pared by 1 base and J by 5 bases, with 7 bases of the junction left unmatched. Variable domain in full (rest from reference TRBV7-8 and TRBJ2-1): GAGVSQSPRYKVAKRGQDVALRCDPISGHVSLFWYQQALGQGPEFLTYFQNEAQLDKSGLPSDRFFAERPEGSVSTLKIQRTQQEDSAVYLCASSLEDRVRDNEQFFGPGTRLTVL.

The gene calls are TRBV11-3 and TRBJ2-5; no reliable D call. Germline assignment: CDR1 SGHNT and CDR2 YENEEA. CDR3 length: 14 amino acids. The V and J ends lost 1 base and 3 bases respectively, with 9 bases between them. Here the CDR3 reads CASSLGFTEETQYF. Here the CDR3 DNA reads TGTGCCAGCAGCTTAGGCTTCACAGAAGAGACCCAGTACTTC.

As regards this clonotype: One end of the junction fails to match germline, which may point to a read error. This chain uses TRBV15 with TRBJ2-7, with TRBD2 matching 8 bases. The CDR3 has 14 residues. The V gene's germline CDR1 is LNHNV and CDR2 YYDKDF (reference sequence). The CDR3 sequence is CAISGGAFPYEQYF. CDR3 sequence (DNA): TGTGCCATCAGCGGGGGAGCTTTCCCATACGAGCAGTACTTC.

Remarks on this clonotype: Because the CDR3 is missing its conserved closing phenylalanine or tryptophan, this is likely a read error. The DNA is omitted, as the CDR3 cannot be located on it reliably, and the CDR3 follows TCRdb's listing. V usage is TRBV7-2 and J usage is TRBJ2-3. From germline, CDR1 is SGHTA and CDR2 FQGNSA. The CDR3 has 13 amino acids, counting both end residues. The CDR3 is CASSYGGTDTPHY.

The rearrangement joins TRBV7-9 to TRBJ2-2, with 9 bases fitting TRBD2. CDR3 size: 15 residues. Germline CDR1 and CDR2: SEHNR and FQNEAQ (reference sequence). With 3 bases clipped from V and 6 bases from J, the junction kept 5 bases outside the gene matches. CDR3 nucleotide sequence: TGTGCCAGCAGCTTGGTAGCGGGAGAGGCCGGGGAGCTGTTTTTT. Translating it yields CASSLVAGEAGELFF.

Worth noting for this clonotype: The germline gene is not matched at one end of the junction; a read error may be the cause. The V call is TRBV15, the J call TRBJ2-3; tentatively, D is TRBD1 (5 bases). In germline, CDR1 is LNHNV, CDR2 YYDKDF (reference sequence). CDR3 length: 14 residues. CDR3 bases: TGTGCCACCAGCAGAGAGAGACAGCGCGATACTCAGCAGTTC. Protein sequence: CATSRERQRDTQQF.

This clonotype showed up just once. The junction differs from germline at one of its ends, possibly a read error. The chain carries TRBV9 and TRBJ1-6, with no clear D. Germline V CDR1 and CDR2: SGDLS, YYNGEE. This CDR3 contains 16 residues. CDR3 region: CASSADCASHNSPLHF. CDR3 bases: TGTGCCAGCAGCGCCGACTGCGCCTCGCATAATTCTCCCCTCCACTTT.

CDR3: CASSLAGDPVIQYF. In nucleotides, the CDR3 is TGTGCCAGCAGCTTAGCGGGAGATCCCGTTATCCAGTATTTT. This rearrangement joins TRBV7-9 to TRBJ2-3; D is possibly TRBD2 (5 bases). V was cut by 0 bases and J by 12 bases, with 16 bases left in between. Germline V lookup: CDR1 SEHNR, CDR2 FQNEAQ (reference sequence). The CDR3 spans 14 residues.

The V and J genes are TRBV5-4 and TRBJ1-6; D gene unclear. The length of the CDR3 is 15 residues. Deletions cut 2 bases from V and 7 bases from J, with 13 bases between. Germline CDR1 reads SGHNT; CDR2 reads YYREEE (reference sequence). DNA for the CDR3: TGTGCCAGCAGCTTTGCTTTCGCGTGGAATTCACCCCTCCACTTT. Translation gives CASSFAFAWNSPLHF.

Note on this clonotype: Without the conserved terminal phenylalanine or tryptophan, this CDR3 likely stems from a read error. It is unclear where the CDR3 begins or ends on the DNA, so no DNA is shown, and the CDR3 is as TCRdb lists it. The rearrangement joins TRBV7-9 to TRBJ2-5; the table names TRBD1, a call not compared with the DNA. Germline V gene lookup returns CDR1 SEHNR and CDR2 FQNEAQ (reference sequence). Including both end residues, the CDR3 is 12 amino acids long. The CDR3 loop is CASQGAGATQNV.

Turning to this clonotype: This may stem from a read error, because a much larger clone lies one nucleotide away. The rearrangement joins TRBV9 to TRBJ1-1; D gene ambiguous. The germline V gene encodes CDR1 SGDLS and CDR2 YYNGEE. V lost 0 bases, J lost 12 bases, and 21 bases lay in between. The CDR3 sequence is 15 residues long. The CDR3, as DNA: TGTGCCAGCAGCGTAGGGGTCTCGAGAAATCATCCCCCTTTCTTT. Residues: CASSVGVSRNHPPFF.

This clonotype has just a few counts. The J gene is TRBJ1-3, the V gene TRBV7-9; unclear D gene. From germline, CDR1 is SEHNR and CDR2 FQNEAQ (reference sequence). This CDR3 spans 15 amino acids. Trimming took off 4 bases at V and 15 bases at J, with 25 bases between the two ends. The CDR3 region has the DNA TGTGCCAGCAGCTCCTCAGATACGCAGTATTTTACCCCATATTTT. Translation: CASSSSDTQYFTPYF.

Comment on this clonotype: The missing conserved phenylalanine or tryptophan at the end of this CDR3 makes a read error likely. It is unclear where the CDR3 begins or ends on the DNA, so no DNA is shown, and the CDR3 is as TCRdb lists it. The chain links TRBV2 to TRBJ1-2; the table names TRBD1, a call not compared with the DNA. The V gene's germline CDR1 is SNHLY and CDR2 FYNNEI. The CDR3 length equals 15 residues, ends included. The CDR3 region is CASSDGGVHEYGFGP.

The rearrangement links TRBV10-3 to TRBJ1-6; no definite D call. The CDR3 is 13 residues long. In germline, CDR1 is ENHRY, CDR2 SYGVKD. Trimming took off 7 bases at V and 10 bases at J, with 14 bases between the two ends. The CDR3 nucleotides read TGTGCCATCAATGGGAGGGTTGGGTCACCCCTCCACTTT. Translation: CAINGRVGSPLHF.